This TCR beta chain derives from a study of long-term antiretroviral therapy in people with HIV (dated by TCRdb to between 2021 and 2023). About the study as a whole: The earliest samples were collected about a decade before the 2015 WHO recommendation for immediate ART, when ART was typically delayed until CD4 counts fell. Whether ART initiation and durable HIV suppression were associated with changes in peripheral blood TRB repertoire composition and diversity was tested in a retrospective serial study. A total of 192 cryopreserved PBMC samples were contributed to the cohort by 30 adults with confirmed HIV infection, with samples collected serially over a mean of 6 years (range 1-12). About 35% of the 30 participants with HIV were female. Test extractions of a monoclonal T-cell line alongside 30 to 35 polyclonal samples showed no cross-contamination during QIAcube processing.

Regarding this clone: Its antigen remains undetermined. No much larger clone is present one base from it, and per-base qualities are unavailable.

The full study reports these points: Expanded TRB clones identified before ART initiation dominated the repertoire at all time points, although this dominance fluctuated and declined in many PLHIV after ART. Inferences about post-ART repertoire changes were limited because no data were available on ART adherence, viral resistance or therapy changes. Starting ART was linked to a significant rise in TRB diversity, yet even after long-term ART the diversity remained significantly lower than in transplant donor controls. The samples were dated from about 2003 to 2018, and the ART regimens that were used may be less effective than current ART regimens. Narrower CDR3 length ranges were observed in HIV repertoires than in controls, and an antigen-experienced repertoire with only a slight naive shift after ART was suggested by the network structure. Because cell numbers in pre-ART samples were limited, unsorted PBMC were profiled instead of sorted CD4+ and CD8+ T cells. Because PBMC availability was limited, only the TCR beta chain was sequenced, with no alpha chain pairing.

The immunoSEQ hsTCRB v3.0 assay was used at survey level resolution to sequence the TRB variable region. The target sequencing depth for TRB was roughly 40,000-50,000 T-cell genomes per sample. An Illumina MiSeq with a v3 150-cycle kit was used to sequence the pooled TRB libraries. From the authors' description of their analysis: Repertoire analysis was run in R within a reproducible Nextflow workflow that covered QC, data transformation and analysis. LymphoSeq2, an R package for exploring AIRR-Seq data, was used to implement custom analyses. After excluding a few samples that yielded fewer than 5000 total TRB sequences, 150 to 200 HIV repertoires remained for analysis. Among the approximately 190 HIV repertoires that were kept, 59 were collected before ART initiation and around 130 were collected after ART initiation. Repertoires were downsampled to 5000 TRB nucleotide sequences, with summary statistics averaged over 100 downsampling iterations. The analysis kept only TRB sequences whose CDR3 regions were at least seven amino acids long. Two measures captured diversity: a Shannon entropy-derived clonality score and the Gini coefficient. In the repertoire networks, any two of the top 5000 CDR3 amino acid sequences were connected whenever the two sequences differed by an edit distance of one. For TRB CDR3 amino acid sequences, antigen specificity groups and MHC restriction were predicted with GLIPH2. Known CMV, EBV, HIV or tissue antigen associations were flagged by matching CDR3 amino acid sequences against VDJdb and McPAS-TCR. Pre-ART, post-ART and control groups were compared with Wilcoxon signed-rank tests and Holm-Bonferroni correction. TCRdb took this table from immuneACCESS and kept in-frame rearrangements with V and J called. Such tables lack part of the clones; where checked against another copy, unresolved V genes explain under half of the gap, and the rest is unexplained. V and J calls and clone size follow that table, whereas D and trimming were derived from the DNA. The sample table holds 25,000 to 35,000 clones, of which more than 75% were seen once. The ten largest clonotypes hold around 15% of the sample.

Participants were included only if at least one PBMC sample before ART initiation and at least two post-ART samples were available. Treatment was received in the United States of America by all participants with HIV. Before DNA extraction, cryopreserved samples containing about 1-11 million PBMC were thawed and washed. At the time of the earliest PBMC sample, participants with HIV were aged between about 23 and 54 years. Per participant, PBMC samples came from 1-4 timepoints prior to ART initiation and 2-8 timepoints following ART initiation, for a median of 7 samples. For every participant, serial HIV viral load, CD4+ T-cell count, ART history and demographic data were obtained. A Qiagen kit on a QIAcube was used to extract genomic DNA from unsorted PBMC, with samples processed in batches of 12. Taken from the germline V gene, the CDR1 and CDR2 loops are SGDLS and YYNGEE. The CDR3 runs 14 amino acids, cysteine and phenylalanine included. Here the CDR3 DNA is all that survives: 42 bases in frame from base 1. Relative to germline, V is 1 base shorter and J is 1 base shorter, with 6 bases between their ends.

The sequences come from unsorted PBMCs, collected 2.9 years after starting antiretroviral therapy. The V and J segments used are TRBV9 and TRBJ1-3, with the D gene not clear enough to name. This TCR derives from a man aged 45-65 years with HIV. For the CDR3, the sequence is CASSVLGSGNTIYF. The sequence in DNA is TGTGCCAGCAGCGTACTAGGGTCTGGAAACACCATATATTTT.